This T cell receptor beta chain was documented in a study of T cells in localized non-small cell lung cancer (dated by TCRdb to between 2020 and 2021). A note on the overall study: T cell repertoires of 200 to 250 early-stage NSCLC patients were analyzed, with tumors being compared against uninvolved tumor-adjacent lungs. All 220 or so NSCLC patients in the cohort were treatment-naive and had localized lung tumors that were resected. The mean age of the NSCLC patients was around 65 years, with approximately 130 men and about a hundred women.

At diagnosis, peripheral blood, uninvolved tumor-adjacent lung and tumor were collected and stored as a combination of fresh-frozen and FFPE material. For TCR repertoire profiling, blood samples were analyzed in the form of peripheral blood mononuclear cells. Overall results and qualifications from the work: Uninvolved tumor-adjacent lung showed the highest T cell clonality, higher than tumor, which suggests more focused antigenic responses in the uninvolved tumor-adjacent lung. Because multi-region tumor sequencing was not done, intratumor heterogeneity could not be ruled out. Because the study design was exploratory, TCR variables were selected using unadjusted p-values without false-discovery rate correction. Of the top 100 tumor clones, a median of approximately 60 were detected in paired uninvolved adjacent lung; over 25 were also among that lung's top 100. Longer overall survival was associated with higher T cell density in blood, whereas shorter survival was associated with higher clonality in adjacent lung.

The immunoSEQ Assay was used to sequence TCR beta CDR3 regions from DNA. From the authors' description of their analysis: To compute T cell density, TCR beta template counts were normalized to usable DNA, which was estimated by amplifying housekeeping genes. Richness was estimated with the preseqR package, extrapolating to 400,000 templates for PBMC samples and 120,000 templates for tissue samples. Clonality was defined as one minus Pielou's evenness. Tissue-enriched TCRs were identified through differential abundance testing performed on productive amino-acid clonotypes, with a minimum total count of 5 and an alpha of 0.1. The Jaccard Index and the Morisita Overlap Index were used to measure repertoire overlap between compartments. TCR beta CDR3s were clustered by GLIPH together with public tetramer-defined viral CDR3s, and at least three viral sequences plus V-gene enrichment were required for viral motifs. The immuneACCESS repertoire file appears here via TCRdb, limited to in-frame rearrangements. These files lack a portion of the clones; in checked studies, under half of the deficit traces to unresolved V genes, and the cause of the others is not known. D and trimming come from the DNA, and the V and J calls and clone size come from that table. This sample gives over 45,000 clones in total; 85% to 90% of them show up just once. The top ten clonotypes cover about 20% of the sample.

Of note for this clone: Its recognized antigen is unknown. Base qualities are missing; no much larger clone stands one base away.

For CDR1 and CDR2, the germline V gene (reference sequence) lists MNHEY and SMNVEV. The CDR3 numbers 17 residues from cysteine through phenylalanine. Just the 51-base CDR3 DNA is kept, in frame starting at base 1. V sheds 3 bases and J sheds 1 base, leaving 18 bases between their ends. This sequence originates from a man aged 35 to 69 with stage I squamous cell lung carcinoma. Sequencing used peripheral blood, obtained before any cancer treatment. The V and J segments used are TRBV27 and TRBJ1-1; no D gene can be assigned with confidence. CDR3 reads: CASSFGRISSQNTEAFF. In nucleotides, the sequence is TGTGCCAGCAGTTTCGGCAGGATATCTTCTCAGAACACTGAAGCTTTCTTT.